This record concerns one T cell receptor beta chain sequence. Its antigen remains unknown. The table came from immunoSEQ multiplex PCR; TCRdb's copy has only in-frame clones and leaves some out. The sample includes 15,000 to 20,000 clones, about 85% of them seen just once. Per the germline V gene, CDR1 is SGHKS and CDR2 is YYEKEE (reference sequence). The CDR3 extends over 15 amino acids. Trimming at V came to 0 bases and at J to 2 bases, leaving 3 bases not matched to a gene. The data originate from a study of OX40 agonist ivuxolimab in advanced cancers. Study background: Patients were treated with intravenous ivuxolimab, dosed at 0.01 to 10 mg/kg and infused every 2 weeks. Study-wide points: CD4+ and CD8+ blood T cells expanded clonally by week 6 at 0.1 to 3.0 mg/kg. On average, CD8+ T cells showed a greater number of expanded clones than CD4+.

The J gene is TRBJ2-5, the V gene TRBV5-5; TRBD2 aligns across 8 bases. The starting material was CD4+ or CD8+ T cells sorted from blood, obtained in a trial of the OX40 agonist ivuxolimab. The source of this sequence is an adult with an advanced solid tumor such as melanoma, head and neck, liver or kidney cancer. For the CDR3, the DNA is TGTGCCAGCAGCTTGGGCGGGGGGAGGCAAGAGACCCAGTACTTC. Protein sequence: CASSLGGGRQETQYF.